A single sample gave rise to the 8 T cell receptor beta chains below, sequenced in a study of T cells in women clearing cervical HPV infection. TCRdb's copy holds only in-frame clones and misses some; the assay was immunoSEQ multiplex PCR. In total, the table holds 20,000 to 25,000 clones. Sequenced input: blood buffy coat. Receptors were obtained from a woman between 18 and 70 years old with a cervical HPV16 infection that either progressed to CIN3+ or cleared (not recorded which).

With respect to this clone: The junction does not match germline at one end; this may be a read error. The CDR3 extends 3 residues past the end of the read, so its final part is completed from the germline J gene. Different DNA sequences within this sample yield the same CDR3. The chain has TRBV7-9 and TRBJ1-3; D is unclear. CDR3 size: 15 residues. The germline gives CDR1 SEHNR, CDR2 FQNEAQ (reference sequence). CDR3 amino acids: CASSLSQMSGNTIYF. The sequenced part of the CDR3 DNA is TGTGCCAGCAGCTTATCACAGATGTCTGGAAACACA.

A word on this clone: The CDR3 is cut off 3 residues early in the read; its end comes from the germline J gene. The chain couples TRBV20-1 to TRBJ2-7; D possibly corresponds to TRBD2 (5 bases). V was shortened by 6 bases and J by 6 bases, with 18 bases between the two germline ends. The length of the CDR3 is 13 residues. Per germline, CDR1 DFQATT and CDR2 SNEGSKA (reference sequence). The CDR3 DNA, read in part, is TGCAGTGCACCTCGGAGTAGCGCAACCGAG. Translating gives CSAPRSSATE. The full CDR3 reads CSAPRSSATEQYF.

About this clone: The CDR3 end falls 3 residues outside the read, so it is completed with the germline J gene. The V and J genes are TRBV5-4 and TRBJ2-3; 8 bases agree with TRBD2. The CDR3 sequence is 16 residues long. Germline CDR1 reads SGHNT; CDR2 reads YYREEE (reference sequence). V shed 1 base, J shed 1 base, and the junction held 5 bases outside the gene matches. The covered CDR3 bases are TGTGCCAGCAGCTTGCGGGCGGGGGGCCGCACAGATACG. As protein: CASSLRAGGRTDT. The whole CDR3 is CASSLRAGGRTDTQYF.

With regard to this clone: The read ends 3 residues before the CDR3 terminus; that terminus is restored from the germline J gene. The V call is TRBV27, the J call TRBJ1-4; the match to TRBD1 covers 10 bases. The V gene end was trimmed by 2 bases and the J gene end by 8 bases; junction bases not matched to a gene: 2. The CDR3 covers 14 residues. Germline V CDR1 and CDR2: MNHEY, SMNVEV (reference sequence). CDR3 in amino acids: CASSLGQGEEKLFF. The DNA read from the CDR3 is TGTGCCAGCAGTTTAGGACAGGGGGAGGAAAAA. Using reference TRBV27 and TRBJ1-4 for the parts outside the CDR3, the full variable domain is EAQVTQNPRYLITVTGKKLTVTCSQNMNHEYMSWYRQDPGLGLRQIYYSMNVEVTDKGDVPEGYKVSRKEKRNFPLILESPSPNQTSLYFCASSLGQGEEKLFFGSGTQLSVL.

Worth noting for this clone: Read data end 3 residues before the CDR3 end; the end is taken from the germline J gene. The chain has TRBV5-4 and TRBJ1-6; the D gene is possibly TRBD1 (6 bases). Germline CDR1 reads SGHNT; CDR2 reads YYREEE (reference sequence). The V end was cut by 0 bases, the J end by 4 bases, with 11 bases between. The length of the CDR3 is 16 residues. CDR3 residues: CASSLGGGGYNSPLHF. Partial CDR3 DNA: TGTGCCAGCAGCTTGGGAGGGGGAGGTTATAATTCACCC.

The CDR3 sequence is CATTGEEYEQYF. The CDR3 bases that were read are TGTGCCACGACAGGGGAAGAGTACGAG. This chain joins TRBV2 and TRBJ2-7, with TRBD1 identical over 8 bases. Read coverage stops 3 residues before the CDR3 terminus; the germline J gene supplies the remainder. With 10 bases clipped from V and 4 bases from J, the junction kept 6 bases outside the gene matches. From germline, CDR1 is SNHLY and CDR2 FYNNEI. The CDR3 extends over 12 amino acids.

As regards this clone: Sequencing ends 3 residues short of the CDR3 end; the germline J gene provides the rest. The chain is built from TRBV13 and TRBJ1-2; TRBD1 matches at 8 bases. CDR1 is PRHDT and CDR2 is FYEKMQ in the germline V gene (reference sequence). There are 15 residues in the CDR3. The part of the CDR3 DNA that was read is TGTGCCAGCAGCAATCGACAGGGGTCTCCGTTAGGC. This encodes CASSNRQGSPLG. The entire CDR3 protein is CASSNRQGSPLGYTF.

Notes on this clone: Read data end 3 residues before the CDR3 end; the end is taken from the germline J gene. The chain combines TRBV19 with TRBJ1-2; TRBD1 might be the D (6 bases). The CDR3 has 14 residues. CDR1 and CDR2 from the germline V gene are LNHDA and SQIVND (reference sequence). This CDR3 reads CASTAGGTYNDYTF. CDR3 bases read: TGTGCCAGTACTGCGGGGGGCACCTACAATGAC. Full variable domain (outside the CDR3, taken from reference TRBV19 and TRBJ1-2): DGGITQSPKYLFRKEGQNVTLSCEQNLNHDAMYWYRQDPGQGLRLIYYSQIVNDFQKGDIAEGYSVSREKKESFPLTVTSAQKNPTAFYLCASTAGGTYNDYTFGSGTRLTVV.